The table lists the clone carrying this T cell receptor (beta chain) with a few counts. Antigen unknown. Germline lookup yields CDR1 MNHEY and CDR2 SMNVEV (reference sequence). The CDR3 runs to 13 residues. The V and J ends lost 8 bases and 3 bases respectively, with 11 bases between them. Researchers reported sorting CD4+ naive, central memory, regulatory and stem cell-like memory cells via CD45RO/CCR7/CD25/CD127/CD95/CD27. The study reverse transcribed the entire isolated RNA, so it sequenced expressed TCRB transcripts. TCRdb's table, derived via immunoSEQ multiplex PCR, lists solely in-frame clones and lacks some. This sample yields 200,000 to 300,000 clones, of which 11% are seen a single time; 0.017% belongs to the top ten. The data were taken from a study of beta chain features in type 1 diabetes. Study observations and caveats: Type 1 diabetes patients had TCRB CDR3s that were shorter (moderately but significantly so) in all four CD4+ subsets. Insertions were fewer and deletions more numerous at VDJ junctions in type 1 diabetes patients. Naive, central memory and Treg TCRB repertoires seemed to resemble each other more closely in patients than they did in healthy donors.

The chain combines TRBV27 with TRBJ2-1; D is perhaps TRBD1 (6 bases). Sequencing was performed on naive CD4+ T cells from blood. The receptor comes from a man aged 25 to 45 with type 1 diabetes. The CDR3 nucleotides are TGTGCCAGCTGGGGGCTGCTCTACAATGAGCAGTTCTTC. Translation: CASWGLLYNEQFF.